Presented here are 24 T cell receptor beta chains from one specimen sequenced in a study of T cell responses to AZD1222 COVID-19 vaccine. Method: immunoSEQ multiplex PCR; TCRdb's copy keeps in-frame clones and lacks some. The sample yields just under 90,000 clones, about 91% seen once. Sequences were derived from peripheral blood, sampled 28 days after the second AZD1222 dose. These receptors came from an adult who received the AZD1222 COVID-19 vaccine.

The chain combines TRBV14 with TRBJ1-2, with a weak D call TRBD1 (6 bases). Germline V gene lookup returns CDR1 SGHDN and CDR2 FVKESK. With 1 base removed from V and 6 bases from J, the gap between germline ends came to 15 bases. This CDR3 is 15 amino acids long. The CDR3 loop is CASSQVPTGGNGYTF. Written as DNA, the CDR3 is TGTGCCAGCAGCCAAGTTCCCACCGGGGGCAATGGCTACACCTTC.

The chain uses TRBV12-3 or TRBV12-4 and TRBJ1-1; D unclear. The CDR3 sequence is 13 residues long. V was clipped by 3 bases and J by 4 bases, with 9 bases between them. This CDR3 is CASSFVASTEAFF. The CDR3 nucleotides read TGTGCCAGCAGTTTTGTGGCGAGCACTGAAGCTTTCTTT.

V gene TRBV11-2 combines with J gene TRBJ1-1; the match to TRBD1 covers 10 bases. The CDR3 covers 16 residues. Germline V gene lookup returns CDR1 SGHAT and CDR2 FQNNGV. J lost 0 bases, V lost 5 bases, and 6 bases had no gene match. Written as DNA, the CDR3 is TGTGCCAGCAGCAAATGGACAGGGGGGGTGAACACTGAAGCTTTCTTT. Translating gives CASSKWTGGVNTEAFF.

The chain recombines TRBV27 with TRBJ1-2; D may be TRBD1 (5 bases). This CDR3 has 15 amino acids. The V end lost 6 bases, the J end lost 0 bases, and 14 bases lay between the germline ends. Germline V lookup: CDR1 MNHEY, CDR2 SMNVEV (reference sequence). CDR3 region: CASRPRDRPNYGYTF. CDR3 DNA sequence: TGTGCCAGCAGACCCCGGGACCGACCTAACTATGGCTACACCTTC.

This clone was seen just once. The CDR3 DNA sequence: TGTGCCAGCAGCTTAAAGATACAGGGGGCAGCGAGCTCCTACAATGAGCAGTTCTTC. Encoded protein: CASSLKIQGAASSYNEQFF. This chain joins TRBV11-2 and TRBJ2-1, with 9 bases aligning to TRBD1. Germline CDR1 SGHAT, CDR2 FQNNGV. The V segment lost 2 bases and the J segment 0 bases; nucleotides outside the gene matches: 11. The CDR3 sequence is 19 residues long.

The chain links TRBV2 to TRBJ2-2; a possible D gene is TRBD1 (6 bases). The CDR3 length is 14 residues. V lost 5 bases to trimming and J lost 1 base, with 8 bases between them. Germline V gives CDR1 SNHLY, CDR2 FYNNEI. The CDR3 bases are TGTGCCAGCAGTACAGGGAGGAACACCGGGGAGCTGTTTTTT. It encodes CASSTGRNTGELFF.

This chain connects TRBV28 to TRBJ1-2; D not resolved. V was cut by 3 bases and J by 5 bases, with 10 bases left in between. CDR1 and CDR2 from the germline V gene are MDHEN and SYDVKM. The CDR3 spans 13 residues. The CDR3 DNA reads as TGTGCCAGCAGTTTGGGTAGCCTATATGGCTACACCTTC. This sequence encodes CASSLGSLYGYTF.

The V gene is TRBV7-2, the J gene TRBJ2-7; 13 nucleotides align to TRBD2. There are 18 residues in the CDR3. V dropped 5 bases and J dropped 2; count of bases not matched to a gene: 12. The germline V gene encodes CDR1 SGHTA and CDR2 FQGNSA. The CDR3 sequence is CASSPILGLAGAAYEQYF. DNA for the CDR3: TGTGCCAGCAGCCCTATCCTCGGACTAGCGGGGGCCGCCTACGAGCAGTACTTC.

The chain carries TRBV25-1 and TRBJ1-3, with D possibly TRBD1 on 5 matching bases. Trimming cost V 6 bases and J 4 bases, with 19 bases left between them. The CDR3 sequence is 16 residues long. From germline, CDR1 is MGHDK and CDR2 SYGVNS. The CDR3 loop is CASRADRGVAGNTIYF. The DNA for the CDR3 is TGTGCCAGCAGAGCGGACCGGGGGGTAGCCGGAAACACCATATATTTT. Full variable domain (remainder filled in from reference TRBV25-1 and TRBJ1-3): EADIYQTPRYLVIGTGKKITLECSQTMGHDKMYWYQQDPGMELHLIHYSYGVNSTEKGDLSSESTVSRIRTEHFPLTLESARPSHTSQYLCASRADRGVAGNTIYFGEGSWLTVV.

This chain links TRBV18 with TRBJ1-3; D perhaps matches TRBD1 (6 bases). V was pared by 0 bases and J by 3 bases, with 12 bases between. This CDR3 is 16 amino acids long. Germline V gene data show CDR1 as KGHSH and CDR2 as LQKENI. The CDR3 DNA reads as TGTGCCAGCTCACCACCGGCCGGGGGCAATGGAAACACCATATATTTT. Its translation is CASSPPAGGNGNTIYF.

The DNA of the CDR3 is TGTGCCAGCAGCATAGCCCTCGGTGAGCAGTTCTTC. This gives the protein CASSIALGEQFF. V usage is TRBV7-3 and J usage is TRBJ2-1; no clear D. This CDR3 has 12 amino acids. With 5 bases removed from V and 9 bases from J, the gap between germline ends came to 11 bases. Germline CDR1 is SGHTA and CDR2 is FQGTGA.

The rearrangement joins TRBV30 to TRBJ2-7, with 8 bases that match TRBD1. The CDR3 contains 14 residues. The junction had 9 bases not matched to a gene; V was cut back by 6 bases and J by 2 bases. The V gene's germline CDR1 is GTSNPN and CDR2 SVGIG (reference sequence). The CDR3 bases are TGTGCCTGTCAGTACCGGGACAGGCCCTACGAGCAGTACTTC. Protein sequence: CACQYRDRPYEQYF.

The count of this clone is one. This chain links TRBV6-2 or TRBV6-3 with TRBJ1-2; TRBD1 matches 7 bases. Germline V CDR1 and CDR2: MNHEY, SVGEGT. CDR3 length: 14 amino acids. V shed 2 bases, J shed 8 bases, and the junction held 8 bases outside the gene matches. The CDR3 DNA is TGTGCCAGCAGTTACCAACACAGGGGTGAGGGCTACACCTTC. This gives the protein CASSYQHRGEGYTF.

V is TRBV19 and J is TRBJ1-1, with TRBD1 matching over 8 bases. This CDR3 is 16 amino acids long. Germline CDR1 LNHDA, CDR2 SQIVND (reference sequence). Losses at the gene ends were 6 bases for V and 1 base for J; bases not matched to a gene: 10. The CDR3 DNA follows: TGTGCCAGTAGCCTTCGAGGAGGACAGGGGAACACTGAAGCTTTCTTT. As protein: CASSLRGGQGNTEAFF.

This clone was picked up a small number of times. V gene TRBV14 combines with J gene TRBJ2-3; D gene unclear. CDR1 is SGHDN and CDR2 is FVKESK in the germline V gene. The V end was cut by 2 bases, the J end by 1 base, with 4 bases between. The CDR3 length is 13 residues. The CDR3: CASSQQRTDTQYF. The CDR3 nucleotides read TGTGCCAGCAGCCAACAGCGCACAGATACGCAGTATTTT.

V is TRBV30 and J is TRBJ1-1; D remains unclear. The CDR3 has 11 residues. The germline CDR1 and CDR2 sequences are GTSNPN and SVGIG (reference sequence). The ends were cut back, 4 bases at V and 0 bases at J, with 3 bases in the middle. CDR3 in amino acids: CAWNMNTEAFF. The CDR3 DNA follows: TGTGCCTGGAATATGAACACTGAAGCTTTCTTT.

The CDR3 spells CASRDRGTGNTIYF. As DNA, the CDR3 is TGTGCCAGCAGGGACAGGGGGACTGGAAACACCATATATTTT. J is TRBJ1-3 and V is TRBV25-1; 10 positions match TRBD1. CDR1 is MGHDK, CDR2 SYGVNS, per germline. CDR3 length: 14 amino acids. After removal of 6 bases from V and 2 bases from J, the junction contained 1 base not matched to a gene.

The J gene is TRBJ2-7, the V gene TRBV13; perhaps TRBD2 as D (5 bases). Germline CDR1 and CDR2: PRHDT and FYEKMQ (reference sequence). With 8 bases removed from V and 1 base from J, the gap between germline ends came to 9 bases. The CDR3 has 12 residues. CDR3 nucleotides: TGTGCCAGCGAGGGCGGGTCCTACGAGCAGTACTTC. As protein: CASEGGSYEQYF.

The rearrangement joins TRBV12-3 or TRBV12-4 to TRBJ1-2; a weak D match, TRBD1 (5 bases). Trimming pared 3 bases from V and 7 bases from J, leaving 6 bases between. CDR3 size: 11 residues. The CDR3 bases are TGTGCCAGCAGTTTGGGGGGTGGCTACACCTTC. As protein: CASSLGGGYTF.

Note on this clone: This sample also contains other DNA sequences that code for the same CDR3. The chain has TRBV6-5 and TRBJ1-1, with D unresolved. The V and J ends lost 2 bases and 5 bases respectively, with 6 bases between them. This CDR3 has 12 amino acids. The germline CDR1 and CDR2 sequences are MNHEY and SVGAGI. The CDR3 protein is CASSYGGTEAFF. Here the CDR3 DNA reads TGTGCCAGCAGTTACGGTGGAACTGAAGCTTTCTTT.

V usage is TRBV11-2 and J usage is TRBJ1-3; tentatively, D is TRBD1 (5 bases). Trimming pared 5 bases from V and 4 bases from J, leaving 18 bases between. The CDR3 length is 16 residues. The germline V gene has CDR1 SGHAT and CDR2 FQNNGV. The CDR3 DNA follows: TGTGCCAGCAGCACACCGACCAGGGTTAGCGGAAACACCATATATTTT. Translated, it gives CASSTPTRVSGNTIYF.

The V call is TRBV4-2, the J call TRBJ1-1; 10 bases fit TRBD1. Germline V gene sequence: CDR1 LGHNA, CDR2 YNFKEQ. There are 16 residues in the CDR3. V lost 4 bases to trimming and J lost 3 bases; unmatched junction nucleotides: 8. CDR3: CASSRWTGGRDTEAFF. Here the CDR3 DNA reads TGTGCCAGCAGCCGCTGGACAGGGGGTAGGGACACTGAAGCTTTCTTT.

J is TRBJ1-6 and V is TRBV9; no firm D call. V was pared by 4 bases and J by 4 bases, with 15 bases between. The CDR3 loop spans 16 amino acids. Germline CDR1 and CDR2: SGDLS and YYNGEE. This CDR3 reads CASSLKTPEYNSPLHF. CDR3 in DNA: TGTGCCAGCAGCTTAAAGACCCCCGAGTATAATTCACCCCTCCACTTT.

The chain uses TRBV15 and TRBJ2-2, with 13 bases fitting TRBD2. The germline gives CDR1 LNHNV, CDR2 YYDKDF (reference sequence). J lost 15 bases, V lost 1 base, and 14 bases had no gene match. CDR3 length: 17 amino acids. CDR3 residues: CATSRAKLAGGRGRVFF. The CDR3 bases are TGTGCCACCAGCAGAGCTAAACTAGCGGGGGGGCGCGGAAGAGTGTTTTTT.